Below, one T cell receptor beta chain is given with its context. These data originate in a study of shared T cell receptors in the human thymus. The V gene end was trimmed by 0 bases and the J gene end by 4 bases; junction bases not matched to a gene: 5. Germline V lookup: CDR1 LGHNA, CDR2 YSLEER. CDR3 length equals 16 residues. Clones were sequenced by immunoSEQ multiplex PCR, and TCRdb holds only the in-frame ones, with some missing. The sample lists 500,000 to 850,000 clones; more than 75% were seen once. This sample was also put to use in a study of human thymus T cells. That work contributes: Healthy Finnish infants undergoing corrective surgery for congenital heart defects were used as donors.

The sequencing sample was made of thymocytes. This clonotype was obtained from a boy in the first two years of life with a congenital heart defect. V is TRBV4-3 and J is TRBJ2-4, with 8 bases lining up with TRBD1. CDR3 DNA sequence: TGCGCCAGCAGCCAAGATCTTGACAGGGGTAAAAACATTCAGTACTTC. Its protein product is CASSQDLDRGKNIQYF.